This is a list of T cell receptor beta chains from one sample in a study of T cell responses to AZD1222 COVID-19 vaccine. Sequencing was performed with immunoSEQ multiplex PCR; in TCRdb, only in-frame clones are kept and a portion is missing. The sample lists about 130,000 clones; 86% were seen once. Sequencing used peripheral blood, obtained on day 0 of AZD1222 vaccination. Receptors originate from an adult in good health. CDR3s include the opening cysteine and the closing phenylalanine or tryptophan. Fields, in order: clone size, D gene, J gene, CDR3 length, V gene, CDR3 protein, CDR3 DNA. The D gene is left open where the match is weak. Clone size is given for some rows only: seen once, a few or many times, or a class if the clone is expanded.

>.|.|TRBJ2-4|13|TRBV9
CASSVDTKNIQYF
TGTGCCAGCAGCGTAGATACCAAAAACATTCAGTACTTC
>.|.|TRBJ2-3|16|TRBV5-4
CASSLPSLTGTDTQYF
TGTGCCAGCAGCTTGCCGTCTCTGACGGGCACAGATACGCAGTATTTT
>.|TRBD1|TRBJ1-2|14|TRBV3-1/TRBV3-2
CASSSRTGGYGYTF
TGTGCCAGCAGCTCCCGGACAGGGGGCTATGGCTACACCTTC
>.|TRBD1|TRBJ2-3|14|TRBV11-1
CASRPDRVGDTQYF
TGTGCCAGCAGACCCGACAGGGTTGGCGATACGCAGTATTTT
>.|TRBD2|TRBJ2-3|19|TRBV9
CASSVGLAGGVGVTDTQYF
TGTGCCAGCAGCGTAGGCCTAGCGGGAGGGGTTGGTGTAACAGATACGCAGTATTTT
>.|.|TRBJ2-5|14|TRBV28
CASSVSGQRETQYF
TGTGCCAGCAGTGTAAGCGGACAGAGGGAGACCCAGTACTTC
>.|.|TRBJ1-1|13|TRBV19
CASRPQGNTEAFF
TGTGCCAGTAGACCACAGGGGAACACTGAAGCTTTCTTT
>.|.|TRBJ1-5|15|TRBV6-5
CASTQGQIRDQPQHF
TGTGCCAGCACCCAAGGACAGATACGTGATCAGCCCCAGCATTTT
>.|.|TRBJ2-1|15|TRBV11-3
CASSLEGGSYNEQFF
TGTGCCAGCAGCTTAGAGGGGGGCTCCTACAATGAGCAGTTCTTC
>few|.|TRBJ2-7|14|TRBV11-2
CASSLTGDPYEQYF
TGTGCCAGCAGCTTAACGGGGGATCCCTACGAGCAGTACTTC
>once|.|TRBJ2-5|16|TRBV5-4
CASSTKNGVVSETQYF
TGTGCCAGCAGCACTAAGAACGGGGTGGTCAGTGAAACCCAGTACTTC
>.|.|TRBJ1-3|15|TRBV2
CASSEAQVRPDTIYF
TGTGCCAGCAGTGAAGCCCAGGTCCGGCCGGACACCATATATTTT
>.|.|TRBJ2-6|14|TRBV18
CASRSAPGANVLTF
TGTGCCAGCCGGTCGGCTCCCGGGGCCAACGTCCTGACTTTC
>.|.|TRBJ2-5|13|TRBV2
CASTRGSEETQYF
TGTGCCAGCACCCGGGGGTCAGAAGAGACCCAGTACTTC
>.|.|TRBJ2-2|14|TRBV19
CASSRDISLGELFF
TGTGCCAGTAGTCGCGATATCAGCCTGGGGGAGCTGTTTTTT
>.|.|TRBJ2-7|15|TRBV6-2/TRBV6-3
CASSYGEDNSYEQYF
TGTGCCAGCAGTTATGGAGAGGACAACTCCTACGAGCAGTACTTC
>.|.|TRBJ2-2|15|TRBV27
CASSLRAANTGELFF
TGTGCCAGCAGTTTAAGGGCGGCGAACACCGGGGAGCTGTTTTTT
>.|.|TRBJ2-2|15|TRBV6-2/TRBV6-3
CASSPITENTGELFF
TGTGCCAGCAGCCCAATTACAGAGAACACCGGGGAGCTGTTTTTT
>.|.|TRBJ2-7|15|TRBV28
CASSPLRRRGYEQYF
TGTGCCAGCAGTCCCCTGCGGAGGAGAGGCTACGAGCAGTACTTC
>.|.|TRBJ2-7|12|TRBV29-1
CSPGSDSYEQYF
TGCAGCCCCGGGTCCGACTCCTACGAGCAGTACTTC
>.|.|TRBJ2-1|17|TRBV7-2
CASSLAGTRRGYNEQFF
TGTGCCAGCAGCTTAGCGGGCACCCGGAGGGGCTACAATGAGCAGTTCTTC
>.|.|TRBJ2-2|14|TRBV29-1
CSVARLVNTGELFF
TGCAGCGTTGCCCGCCTAGTTAACACCGGGGAGCTGTTTTTT
>.|TRBD1|TRBJ2-7|17|TRBV4-1
CASSQGNFLDRDYEQYF
TGCGCCAGCAGCCAAGGGAACTTCTTGGACAGGGACTACGAGCAGTACTTC
>.|TRBD2|TRBJ2-3|19|TRBV4-1
CASSQDPSGFVVGTDTQYF
TGCGCCAGCAGCCAAGATCCTAGCGGCTTTGTCGTCGGCACAGATACGCAGTATTTT
>.|.|TRBJ2-2|15|TRBV18
CASHNEGTNFGELFF
TGTGCCAGCCACAACGAAGGGACAAACTTCGGGGAGCTGTTTTTT
>.|.|TRBJ2-2|18|TRBV5-1
CASSLVVWGLRNTGELFF
TGCGCCAGCAGCTTGGTGGTTTGGGGACTGCGGAACACCGGGGAGCTGTTTTTT
>.|TRBD1|TRBJ1-3|14|TRBV6-2/TRBV6-3
CASSSTGDGNTIYF
TGTGCCAGCAGTTCGACAGGGGACGGAAACACCATATATTTT
>once|TRBD1|TRBJ2-3|14|TRBV4-1
CASSQRQGTDTQYF
TGCGCCAGCAGCCAAAGACAGGGGACAGATACGCAGTATTTT
>once|.|TRBJ1-2|14|TRBV19
CASSITVSGYGYTF
TGTGCCAGTAGTATTACCGTATCTGGGTATGGCTACACCTTC
>.|.|TRBJ2-5|12|TRBV7-2
CASSALVETQYF
TGTGCCAGCAGCGCCCTAGTAGAGACCCAGTACTTC
>.|.|TRBJ1-2|16|TRBV29-1
CSVEESDAGSSYGYTF
TGCAGCGTTGAAGAGTCCGACGCGGGGAGTAGCTATGGCTACACCTTC
>.|TRBD2|TRBJ2-5|19|TRBV29-1
CSAMGLAGVLGGLIETQYF
TGCAGCGCTATGGGACTAGCGGGAGTATTGGGTGGGTTAATAGAGACCCAGTACTTC
>.|.|TRBJ1-2|18|TRBV6-2/TRBV6-3
CASSYSMRATADDYGYTF
TGTGCCAGCAGTTACTCGATGAGGGCCACCGCGGACGACTATGGCTACACCTTC
>.|.|TRBJ1-2|16|TRBV9
CASSAGEQGRPYGYTF
TGTGCCAGCAGCGCCGGCGAACAGGGACGACCCTATGGCTACACCTTC
>.|.|TRBJ1-2|12|TRBV30
CAWTGRWGGYTF
TGTGCCTGGACCGGCAGGTGGGGTGGCTACACCTTC
>.|.|TRBJ2-7|16|TRBV24-1
CAYLLERTDPIYEQYF
TGTGCCTACCTCCTCGAACGGACGGACCCCATTTACGAGCAGTACTTC
>.|TRBD1|TRBJ1-1|12|TRBV2
CASSRQGGEAFF
TGTGCCAGCAGTCGACAGGGTGGTGAAGCTTTCTTT
>.|.|TRBJ2-2|14|TRBV2
CASSGVKNTGELFF
TGTGCCAGCAGTGGGGTGAAGAACACCGGGGAGCTGTTTTTT
>.|TRBD2|TRBJ2-1|16|TRBV7-7
CASSLNSGGGYNEQFF
TGTGCCAGCAGCTTAAATAGCGGGGGCGGGTACAATGAGCAGTTCTTC
>.|.|TRBJ1-2|15|TRBV12-2
CASRLGGTANYGYTF
TGTGCAAGTCGCTTAGGTGGGACAGCAAACTATGGCTACACCTTC
>.|TRBD2|TRBJ2-7|15|TRBV9
CASSVGLAGAGEQYF
TGTGCCAGCAGCGTAGGGCTAGCGGGAGCTGGTGAGCAGTACTTC
>.|.|TRBJ1-6|14|TRBV7-8
CASSFSGFYSPLHF
TGTGCCAGCAGCTTCTCGGGGTTTTATTCACCCCTCCACTTT
>.|TRBD1|TRBJ1-2|17|TRBV6-1
CASSEALGQGANYGYTF
TGTGCCAGCAGTGAAGCGCTAGGACAGGGAGCTAACTATGGCTACACCTTC
>.|.|TRBJ2-7|13|TRBV27
CASSLLGTGEQYF
TGTGCCAGCAGTTTATTAGGGACTGGCGAGCAGTACTTC
>.|.|TRBJ2-5|13|TRBV28
CASSFASSRTQYF
TGTGCCAGCAGTTTTGCTAGTTCGCGGACCCAGTACTTC
>.|.|TRBJ2-2|18|TRBV3-1/TRBV3-2
CASSRARAGRTNTGELFF
TGTGCCAGCAGCCGAGCCCGGGCGGGGCGAACGAACACCGGGGAGCTGTTTTTT
>.|TRBD1|TRBJ2-5|12|TRBV19
CASRGQGETQYF
TGTGCCAGTAGGGGACAGGGGGAGACCCAGTACTTC
>.|.|TRBJ2-1|11|TRBV12-3/TRBV12-4
CASSFWGEQFF
TGTGCCAGCAGTTTTTGGGGTGAGCAGTTCTTC
>.|.|TRBJ2-2|15|TRBV27
CASSPPAAGTGELFF
TGTGCCAGCAGTCCCCCAGCGGCTGGCACCGGGGAGCTGTTTTTT
>.|.|TRBJ1-5|13|TRBV6-5
CASSTSSYQPQHF
TGTGCCAGCAGTACCTCCTCCTATCAGCCCCAGCATTTT
>.|TRBD1|TRBJ2-7|17|TRBV7-8
CASSFIGTEGVSYEQYF
TGTGCCAGCAGCTTTATCGGGACAGAGGGCGTGTCCTACGAGCAGTACTTC
>.|TRBD1|TRBJ2-5|17|TRBV18
CASSQQPGGQSQETQYF
TGTGCCAGCTCACAGCAGCCAGGGGGACAGAGCCAAGAGACCCAGTACTTC
>.|.|TRBJ1-3|13|TRBV6-5
CASKTPIGNTIYF
TGTGCCAGCAAAACCCCAATTGGAAACACCATATATTTT